Sequencing of this TCR beta chain was carried out in a study of T cell changes during pregnancy in multiple sclerosis. The CDR3 extends over 13 amino acids. Germline V lookup: CDR1 KGHSH, CDR2 LQKENI. The trim removed 6 bases at V and 5 bases at J, leaving 6 bases unmatched. Here immunoSEQ multiplex PCR was the method, and the copy in TCRdb shows in-frame clones only, minus some. The sample consists of 88,000 or so clones, approximately 90% of them appearing once. The receptor comes from a female donor with multiple sclerosis, enrolled in a pregnancy study. Sequences were derived from peripheral blood, sampled before pregnancy. The J gene is TRBJ2-5, the V gene TRBV18, with 7 bases aligning to TRBD2. The DNA for the CDR3 is TGTGCCAGCTCGGACGGGGGGACGGAGACCCAGTACTTC. Its protein product is CASSDGGTETQYF.